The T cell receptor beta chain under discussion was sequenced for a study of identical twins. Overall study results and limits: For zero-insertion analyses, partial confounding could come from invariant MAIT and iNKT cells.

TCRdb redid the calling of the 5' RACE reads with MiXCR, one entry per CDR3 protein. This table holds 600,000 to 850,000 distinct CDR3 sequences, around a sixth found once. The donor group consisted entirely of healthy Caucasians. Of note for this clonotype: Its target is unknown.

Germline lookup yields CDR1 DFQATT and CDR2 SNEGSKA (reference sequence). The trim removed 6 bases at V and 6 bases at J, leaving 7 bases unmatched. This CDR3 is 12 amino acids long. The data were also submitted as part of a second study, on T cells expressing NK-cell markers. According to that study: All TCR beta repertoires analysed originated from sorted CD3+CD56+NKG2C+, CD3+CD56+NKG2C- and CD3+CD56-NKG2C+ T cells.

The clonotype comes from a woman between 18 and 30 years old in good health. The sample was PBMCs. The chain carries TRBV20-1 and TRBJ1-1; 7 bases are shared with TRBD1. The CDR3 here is CSAPGGRAEAFF. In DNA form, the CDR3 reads TGCAGTGCCCCAGGGGGGCGGGCTGAAGCTTTCTTT.